A selection of T cell receptor beta chains follows, all from one sample in a study of OX40 agonist ivuxolimab in advanced cancers. Produced via immunoSEQ multiplex PCR; TCRdb's table is partial and in-frame only. The sample holds roughly 23,000 clones, 65% to 80% seen once. The material was CD4+ or CD8+ T cells sorted from blood, obtained in a trial of the OX40 agonist ivuxolimab. Receptor source: an adult with an advanced solid tumor such as melanoma, head and neck, liver or kidney cancer. Each CDR3 is given with its conserved first and last residue. The order of the fields is D gene, clone size, V gene, J gene, CDR3 protein, CDR3 DNA. D genes are given only for firm matches. A clone size is listed for some rows: how often the clone was seen (once, few, many), or a class if it is expanded.

>NA|NA|TRBV6-1|TRBJ2-1
CASSEDRWEQFF
TGTGCCAGCAGTGAAGATAGATGGGAGCAGTTCTTC
>TRBD1|medium-sized|TRBV27|TRBJ1-5
CASSLTTGGSNQPQHF
TGTGCCAGCAGTTTGACGACAGGGGGTAGCAATCAGCCCCAGCATTTT
>TRBD2|NA|TRBV7-2|TRBJ2-4
CASSRNGGKNIQYF
TGTGCCAGCAGTAGGAACGGGGGGAAAAACATTCAGTACTTC
>NA|NA|TRBV6-5|TRBJ2-1
CASSYSFSSSNEQFF
TGTGCCAGCAGTTACTCCTTTTCGTCTAGCAATGAGCAGTTCTTC
>NA|NA|TRBV10-3|TRBJ2-2
CAISVLTGELFF
TGTGCCATCAGTGTACTCACCGGGGAGCTGTTTTTT
>NA|medium-sized|TRBV2|TRBJ2-2
CASRAVTGELFF
TGTGCCAGCAGGGCCGTCACCGGGGAGCTGTTTTTT
>TRBD1|few|TRBV4-3|TRBJ2-7
CASSQDGPPTGGDEQYF
TGCGCCAGCAGCCAAGATGGTCCTCCCACAGGGGGCGACGAGCAGTACTTC
>NA|NA|TRBV9|TRBJ2-3
CASSVDRQLTDTQYF
TGTGCCAGCAGCGTCGACAGACAACTCACAGATACGCAGTATTTT
>NA|NA|TRBV7-2|TRBJ2-5
CASSTPPGLETQYF
TGTGCCAGCAGCACCCCCCCGGGCCTAGAGACCCAGTACTTC
>NA|NA|TRBV18|TRBJ1-6
CASSPRAQQDSPLHF
TGTGCCAGCTCACCACGAGCCCAGCAGGATTCACCCCTCCACTTT
>NA|NA|TRBV30|TRBJ2-2
CAWSVAPANTGELFF
TGTGCCTGGAGTGTTGCCCCGGCGAACACCGGGGAGCTGTTTTTT
>TRBD2|NA|TRBV4-1|TRBJ2-1
CASSLDPSEAGGFLF
TGCGCCAGCAGCCTTGACCCCAGCGAAGCGGGGGGCTTTCTCTTC
>TRBD1|NA|TRBV7-2|TRBJ1-1
CASSLLPQGVNTEAFF
TGTGCCAGCAGCTTGCTCCCGCAGGGGGTGAACACTGAAGCTTTCTTT
>NA|NA|TRBV4-3|TRBJ1-2
CASSPLGAYYGYTF
TGCGCCAGCAGCCCTCTGGGGGCATACTATGGCTACACCTTC
>TRBD2|NA|TRBV7-8|TRBJ2-5
CASSLVSSGETQYF
TGTGCCAGCAGCTTAGTATCTAGCGGGGAGACCCAGTACTTC
>NA|NA|TRBV4-3|TRBJ1-4
CASSQDIGDNEKLFF
TGCGCCAGCAGCCAAGATATTGGGGACAATGAAAAACTGTTTTTT
>NA|few|TRBV6-5|TRBJ1-6
CASSYRADSYNSPLHF
TGTGCCAGCAGTTACAGAGCAGACTCCTATAATTCACCCCTCCACTTT
>NA|NA|TRBV10-3|TRBJ2-5
CATIEGLGQSLRGETQYF
TGTGCCACGATTGAGGGGCTTGGACAGAGCCTTAGGGGAGAGACCCAGTACTTC
>TRBD2|NA|TRBV5-1|TRBJ2-1
CASSSGGPYNEQFF
TGCGCCAGCAGCTCGGGGGGGCCCTACAATGAGCAGTTCTTC
>NA|NA|TRBV6-6|TRBJ1-5
CASISGEVGQPQHF
TGTGCCAGCATCTCAGGGGAGGTTGGCCAGCCCCAGCATTTT
>NA|NA|TRBV5-8|TRBJ1-3
CASSRGVWGLSGNTIYF
TGTGCCAGCAGCCGGGGGGTCTGGGGACTCTCTGGAAACACCATATATTTT
>NA|NA|TRBV7-9|TRBJ1-1
CASTPGGLNTEAFF
TGTGCCAGCACCCCTGGAGGGTTGAACACTGAAGCTTTCTTT
>NA|few|TRBV7-3|TRBJ2-1
CASSLKQGPLRSDEQFF
TGTGCCAGCAGCTTGAAACAGGGCCCGCTTAGGAGCGATGAGCAGTTCTTC
>TRBD1|NA|TRBV10-3|TRBJ2-7
CAISEPGQGLEQYF
TGTGCCATCAGTGAGCCGGGACAGGGGCTCGAGCAGTACTTC
>NA|NA|TRBV6-1|TRBJ1-1
CASSRTMDTEAFF
TGTGCCAGCAGTCGAACGATGGACACTGAAGCTTTCTTT
>NA|NA|TRBV27|TRBJ2-7
CASSLVQGQPYEQYF
TGTGCCAGCAGTTTAGTGCAGGGTCAACCCTACGAGCAGTACTTC
>TRBD1|NA|TRBV5-4|TRBJ1-6
CASSETGDNSPLHF
TGTGCCAGCAGCGAGACAGGGGATAATTCACCCCTCCACTTT
>NA|NA|TRBV7-2|TRBJ2-7
CASSLARTVHEQYF
TGTGCCAGCAGCTTAGCTAGGACAGTACACGAGCAGTACTTC
>NA|NA|TRBV9|TRBJ2-7
CASSVGQWMGYEQYF
TGTGCCAGCAGCGTAGGTCAGTGGATGGGTTACGAGCAGTACTTC
>NA|once|TRBV7-9|TRBJ1-3
CASSLGYGGNTIYF
TGTGCCAGCAGCTTAGGGTACGGGGGAAACACCATATATTTT
>NA|NA|TRBV10-3|TRBJ1-6
CAISDGTHNSPLHF
TGTGCCATCAGTGATGGGACCCATAATTCACCCCTCCACTTT
>TRBD2|NA|TRBV5-8|TRBJ2-2
CASSLRLAAAGELFF
TGTGCCAGCAGCTTACGACTAGCGGCAGCCGGGGAGCTGTTTTTT
>NA|few|TRBV11-2|TRBJ1-6
CASSWSWGDSPLHF
TGTGCCAGCAGCTGGTCTTGGGGTGATTCACCCCTCCACTTT
>NA|NA|TRBV11-2|TRBJ2-7
CASSRGRGAYEQYF
TGTGCCAGCAGCAGAGGTCGGGGGGCTTACGAGCAGTACTTC
>TRBD1|few|TRBV4-1|TRBJ1-2
CASSTGAGGDYGYTF
TGCGCCAGCAGCACTGGGGCAGGGGGCGACTATGGCTACACCTTC
>TRBD2|medium-sized|TRBV6-6|TRBJ2-1
CASSPTSGGGNEQFF
TGTGCCAGCAGTCCTACTAGCGGGGGGGGCAATGAGCAGTTCTTC
>TRBD2|NA|TRBV9|TRBJ2-3
CASSAPTSGGNTDTQYF
TGTGCCAGCAGCGCACCGACTAGCGGGGGGAACACAGATACGCAGTATTTT
>NA|few|TRBV2|TRBJ1-2
CASSERGIYGYTF
TGTGCCAGCAGTGAAAGAGGGATCTATGGCTACACCTTC
>NA|few|TRBV7-8|TRBJ1-2
CASSAGWAGETNYGYTF
TGTGCCAGCAGCGCCGGGTGGGCAGGAGAAACTAACTATGGCTACACCTTC